This note documents a single T cell receptor (beta chain) sequence. This CDR3 is 13 amino acids long. Trimming stripped 6 bases from V and 5 bases from J, with 14 bases between. CDR1 is LNHDA, CDR2 SQIVND, per germline (reference sequence). The sample belongs to a study of technical replicates of blood from a few donors. Assay: immunoSEQ multiplex PCR; the TCRdb copy retains only in-frame clones and omits some. The sample records roughly 61,000 clones, about 96% being singletons. Specimen: T cells isolated from PBMCs. V and J are TRBV19 and TRBJ2-7, with unresolved D. This TCR was recovered from a human donor in good health. The chain's CDR3 is CASSPSRENEQYF. CDR3 bases: TGTGCCAGTAGCCCATCCCGCGAGAACGAGCAGTACTTC.